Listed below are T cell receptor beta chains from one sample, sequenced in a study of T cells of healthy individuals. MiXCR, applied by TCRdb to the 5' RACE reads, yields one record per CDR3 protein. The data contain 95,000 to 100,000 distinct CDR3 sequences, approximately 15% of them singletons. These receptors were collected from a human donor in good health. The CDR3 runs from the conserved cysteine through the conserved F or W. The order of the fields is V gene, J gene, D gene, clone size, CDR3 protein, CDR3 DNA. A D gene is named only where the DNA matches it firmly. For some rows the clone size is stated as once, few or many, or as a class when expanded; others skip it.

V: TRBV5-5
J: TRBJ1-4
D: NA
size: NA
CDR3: CASSLQVTNEKLFF
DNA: TGTGCCAGCAGCTTGCAGGTGACTAATGAAAAACTGTTTTTT

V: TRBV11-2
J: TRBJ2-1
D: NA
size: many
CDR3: CASSLPPRTGLNEQFF
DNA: TGTGCCAGCAGCTTGCCACCGAGGACTGGTCTTAATGAGCAGTTCTTC

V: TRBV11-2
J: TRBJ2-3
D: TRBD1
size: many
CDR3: CASSLGSGTGGANTQYF
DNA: TGTGCCAGCAGCTTAGGATCCGGGACAGGGGGCGCGAATACGCAGTATTTT

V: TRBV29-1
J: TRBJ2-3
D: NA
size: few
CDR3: CSVAAGADTQYF
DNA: TGCAGCGTAGCAGCAGGGGCAGATACGCAGTATTTT

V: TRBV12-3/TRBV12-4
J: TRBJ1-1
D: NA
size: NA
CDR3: CASSWQGPNTEAFF
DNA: TGTGCCAGCAGTTGGCAGGGTCCAAACACTGAAGCTTTCTTT

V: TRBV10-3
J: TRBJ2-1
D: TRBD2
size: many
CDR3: CAINSGGADEQFF
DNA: TGTGCCATCAATAGCGGGGGGGCCGATGAGCAGTTCTTC

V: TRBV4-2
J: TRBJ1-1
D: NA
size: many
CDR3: CASSQVGQGGGEAFF
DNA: TGTGCCAGCAGCCAAGTGGGGCAGGGAGGAGGTGAAGCTTTCTTT

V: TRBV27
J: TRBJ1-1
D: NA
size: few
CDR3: CASNRGTEAFF
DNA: TGTGCCAGCAACCGGGGAACTGAAGCTTTCTTT

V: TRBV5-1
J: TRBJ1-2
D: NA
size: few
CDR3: CASSFNDYGYTF
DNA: TGCGCCAGCAGCTTCAACGACTATGGCTACACCTTC

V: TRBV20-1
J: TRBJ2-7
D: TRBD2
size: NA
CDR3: CSARDRLAGGEGQYF
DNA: TGCAGTGCTAGAGATAGGCTCGCGGGGGGAGAGGGGCAGTACTTC

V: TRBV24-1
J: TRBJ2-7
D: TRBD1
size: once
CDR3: CATSSGGNYEQYF
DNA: TGTGCCACCAGTTCAGGGGGCAACTACGAGCAGTACTTC

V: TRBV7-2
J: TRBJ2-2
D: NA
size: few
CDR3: CASSLVRRNTGELFF
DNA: TGTGCCAGCAGCTTAGTTCGTCGAAACACCGGGGAGCTGTTTTTT

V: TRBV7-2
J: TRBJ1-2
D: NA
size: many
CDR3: CASSLNPSSYYGYTF
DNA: TGTGCCAGCAGCTTGAATCCTTCCAGTTACTATGGCTACACCTTC

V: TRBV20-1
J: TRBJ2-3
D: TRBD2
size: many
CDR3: CSARVILAGGLTYSVNTQYF
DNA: TGCAGTGCTAGAGTGATTCTAGCGGGGGGACTGACTTACTCCGTTAATACGCAGTATTTT

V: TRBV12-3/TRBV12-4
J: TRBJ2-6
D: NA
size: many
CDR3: CASGVGGANVLTF
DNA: TGTGCCAGCGGGGTAGGGGGGGCCAACGTCCTGACTTTC

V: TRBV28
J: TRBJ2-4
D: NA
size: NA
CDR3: CATSLGGISTKNIQYF
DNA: TGTGCCACCTCCCTAGGGGGGATTTCGACCAAAAACATTCAGTACTTC

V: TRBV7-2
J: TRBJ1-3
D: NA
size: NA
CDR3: CASSFTGSSGNTIYF
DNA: TGTGCCAGCAGCTTCACAGGCTCCTCTGGAAACACCATATATTTT

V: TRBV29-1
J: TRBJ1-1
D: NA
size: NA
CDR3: CSVNAGWGMNTEAFF
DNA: TGCAGCGTTAACGCAGGGTGGGGGATGAACACTGAAGCTTTCTTT

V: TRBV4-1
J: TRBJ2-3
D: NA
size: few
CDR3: CASSQDLTVTDTQYF
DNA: TGCGCCAGCAGCCAAGATTTAACGGTCACAGATACGCAGTATTTT

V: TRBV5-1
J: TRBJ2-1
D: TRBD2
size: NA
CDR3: CASSLQLAHNEQFF
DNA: TGCGCCAGCAGCTTGCAACTAGCGCACAATGAGCAGTTCTTC

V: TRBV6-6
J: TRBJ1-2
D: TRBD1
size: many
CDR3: CASRDRVRGYGYTF
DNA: TGTGCCAGCAGGGACAGGGTGAGAGGCTATGGCTACACCTTC

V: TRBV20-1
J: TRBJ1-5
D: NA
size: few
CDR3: CSARAFQGSGQPQHF
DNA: TGCAGTGCTAGAGCCTTTCAGGGATCCGGTCAGCCCCAGCATTTT